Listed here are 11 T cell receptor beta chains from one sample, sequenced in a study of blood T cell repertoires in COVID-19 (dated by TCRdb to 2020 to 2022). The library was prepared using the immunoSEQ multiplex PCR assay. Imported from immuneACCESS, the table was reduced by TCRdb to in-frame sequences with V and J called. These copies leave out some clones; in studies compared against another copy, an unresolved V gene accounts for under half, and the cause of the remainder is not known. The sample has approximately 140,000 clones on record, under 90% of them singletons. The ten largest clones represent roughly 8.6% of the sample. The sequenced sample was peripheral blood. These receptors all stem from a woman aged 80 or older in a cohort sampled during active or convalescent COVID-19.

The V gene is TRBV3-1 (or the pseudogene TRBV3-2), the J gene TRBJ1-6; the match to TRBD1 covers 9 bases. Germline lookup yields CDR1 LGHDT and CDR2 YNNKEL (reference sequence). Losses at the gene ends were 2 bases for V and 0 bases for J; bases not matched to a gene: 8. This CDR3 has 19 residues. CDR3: CASSQTGTGFSSYNSPLHF. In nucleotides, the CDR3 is TGTGCCAGCAGCCAAACCGGGACAGGGTTTAGCTCCTATAATTCACCCCTCCACTTT.

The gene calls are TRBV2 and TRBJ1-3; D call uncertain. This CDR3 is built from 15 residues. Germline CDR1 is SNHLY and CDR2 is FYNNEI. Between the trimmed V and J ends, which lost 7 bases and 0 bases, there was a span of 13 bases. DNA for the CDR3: TGTGCCAGCATCGCGGTCGGAGACTCTGGAAACACCATATATTTT. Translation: CASIAVGDSGNTIYF.

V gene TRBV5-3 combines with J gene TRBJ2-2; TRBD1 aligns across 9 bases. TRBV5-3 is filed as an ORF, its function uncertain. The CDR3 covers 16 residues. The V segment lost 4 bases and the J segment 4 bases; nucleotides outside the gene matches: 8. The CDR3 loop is CARSDPGTGTTGELFF. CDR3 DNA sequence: TGTGCCAGAAGCGACCCCGGGACAGGGACCACCGGGGAGCTGTTTTTT.

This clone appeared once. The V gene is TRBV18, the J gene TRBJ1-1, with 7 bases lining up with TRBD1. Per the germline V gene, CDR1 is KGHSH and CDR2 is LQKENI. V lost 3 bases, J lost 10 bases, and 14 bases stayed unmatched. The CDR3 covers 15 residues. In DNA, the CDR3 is TGTGCCAGCTCACCGTACCCGGAGACAGGGTACGGAGCTTTCTTT. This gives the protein CASSPYPETGYGAFF.

In DNA form, the CDR3 reads TGTGCCAGCAGCCAAGAAGAGGGTGGGAATGAGCAGTTCTTC. Encoded protein: CASSQEEGGNEQFF. The chain employs TRBV3-1 (or the pseudogene TRBV3-2) and TRBJ2-1; a weak D match, TRBD2 (5 bases). Germline loops: CDR1 LGHDT, CDR2 YNNKEL (reference sequence). This CDR3 is built from 14 residues. V lost 0 bases, J lost 7 bases, and 10 bases lay in between.

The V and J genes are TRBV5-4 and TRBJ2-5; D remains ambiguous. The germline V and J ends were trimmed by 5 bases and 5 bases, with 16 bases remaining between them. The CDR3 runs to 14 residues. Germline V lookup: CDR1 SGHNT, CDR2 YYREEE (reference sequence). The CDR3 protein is CASSSQTWAETQYF. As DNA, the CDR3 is TGTGCCAGCAGTTCCCAGACCTGGGCGGAGACCCAGTACTTC.

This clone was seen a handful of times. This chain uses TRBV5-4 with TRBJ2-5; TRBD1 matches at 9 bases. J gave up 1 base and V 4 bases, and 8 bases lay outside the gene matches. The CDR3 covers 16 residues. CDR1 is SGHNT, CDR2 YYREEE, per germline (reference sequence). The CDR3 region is CASSPTGGALQETQYF. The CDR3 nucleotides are TGTGCCAGCAGCCCCACAGGGGGCGCCCTCCAAGAGACCCAGTACTTC.

This CDR3 reads CASSQVAGSTDTQYF. The CDR3 DNA is TGTGCCAGCAGCCAAGTCGCGGGTAGCACAGATACGCAGTATTTT. This chain connects TRBV3-1 (or the pseudogene TRBV3-2) to TRBJ2-3, with D tentatively TRBD2 (5 bases). Germline loops: CDR1 LGHDT, CDR2 YNNKEL (reference sequence). The CDR3 is made up of 15 amino acids. V was clipped by 1 base and J by 0 bases, with 8 bases between them.

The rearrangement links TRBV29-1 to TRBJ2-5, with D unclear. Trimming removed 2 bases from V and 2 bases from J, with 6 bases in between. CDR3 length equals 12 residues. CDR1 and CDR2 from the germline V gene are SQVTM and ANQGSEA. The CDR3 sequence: CSVEWPQETQYF. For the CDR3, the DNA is TGCAGCGTTGAATGGCCACAAGAGACCCAGTACTTC.

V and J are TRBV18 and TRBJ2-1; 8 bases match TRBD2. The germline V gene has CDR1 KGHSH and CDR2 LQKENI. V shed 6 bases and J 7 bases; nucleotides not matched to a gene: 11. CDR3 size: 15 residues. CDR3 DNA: TGTGCCAGCTCCCCGGGAGGGGGGGTTCGGAATGAGCAGTTCTTC. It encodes CASSPGGGVRNEQFF.

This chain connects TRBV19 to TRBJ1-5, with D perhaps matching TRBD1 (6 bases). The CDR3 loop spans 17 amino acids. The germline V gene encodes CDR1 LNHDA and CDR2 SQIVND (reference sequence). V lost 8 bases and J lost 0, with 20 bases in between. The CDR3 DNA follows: TGTGCCAGTCGGTCCGACAGGCCCCTCCTTAGCAATCAGCCCCAGCATTTT. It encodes CASRSDRPLLSNQPQHF.